Listed below are T cell receptor beta chains from one sample, sequenced in a study of Graves' ophthalmopathy and Graves' hyperthyroidism. TCRdb analysed the multiplex PCR reads with MiXCR anew, one entry per CDR3 protein. Among roughly 160,000 distinct CDR3 sequences listed, 30% to 45% were seen once. Sequences were obtained from peripheral blood. These receptors came from a woman between 40 and 50 years old with Graves' ophthalmopathy. Each CDR3 is given without its conserved first and last residue. A D gene is named only where the DNA matches it firmly.

j_call v_call d_call cdr3_aa
TRBJ2-7 TRBV6-2/TRBV6-3 TRBD2 ASSSTSPFSGSFQY
TRBJ1-2 TRBV6-5 - ASNQQGSRGYT
TRBJ2-2 TRBV10-3 - AISESVGRTGELF
TRBJ1-1 TRBV5-1 - ASSPSSDTEAF
TRBJ1-1 TRBV19 - ASSPATGVEAF
TRBJ2-7 TRBV6-6 TRBD1 ASSSPWDRGRTDYEQY
TRBJ1-1 TRBV4-1 - ASSQKSRGKNTEAF
TRBJ1-2 TRBV6-1 TRBD1 ASRETGNYGYT
TRBJ2-5 TRBV6-6 - ASSYSLATQETQY
TRBJ1-2 TRBV5-1 TRBD1 ASSRTGDIYGYT
TRBJ2-7 TRBV11-2 - ASSLVGTRGTTYEQY
TRBJ1-1 TRBV6-5 - ASSTSEAF
TRBJ1-1 TRBV12-3/TRBV12-4 - ASSYDGRDTEAF
TRBJ2-2 TRBV24-1 TRBD1 ATSDPTGNTGELF
TRBJ2-7 TRBV3-1 - ASSQSDRQSSYEQY
TRBJ1-5 TRBV27 TRBD1 ASSSGQGSTNQPQH
TRBJ2-5 TRBV12-3/TRBV12-4 TRBD2 ASSLRTSGSRETQY
TRBJ2-7 TRBV19 - ASSIGPWVEQY
TRBJ2-5 TRBV6-1 - ASSRKQGTETQY
TRBJ2-5 TRBV15 TRBD1 ATSRDTGRGQETQY
TRBJ1-2 TRBV5-1 - ASSLAVGINYGYT
TRBJ1-5 TRBV11-2 - ASSPFRTSRGNQPQH
TRBJ1-2 TRBV10-1 - ASSESGTYGYT
TRBJ2-7 TRBV5-1 - ASRQGTTSYEQY
TRBJ2-7 TRBV6-5 TRBD2 ASSRRTSGNYEQY
TRBJ1-1 TRBV20-1 - SARGRTENTEAF
TRBJ1-1 TRBV6-1 - ASRPGRRGTEAF
TRBJ2-4 TRBV28 TRBD1 ASRETGGLGNIQY
TRBJ2-5 TRBV7-8 TRBD2 ASSLPTSGQETQY
TRBJ1-1 TRBV6-1 - ASSLTWNTEAF
TRBJ1-2 TRBV10-3 - AISEVRAYGYT
TRBJ1-3 TRBV3-1 - ASSQQGLSGNTIY
TRBJ1-5 TRBV27 - ASRLTSAGSSNQPQH
TRBJ1-2 TRBV12-3/TRBV12-4 TRBD1 ATSGHRGRNYGYT
TRBJ2-7 TRBV28 - ASSLGSGRSYEQY
TRBJ2-5 TRBV7-2 TRBD2 ASSSPERISGEETQY
TRBJ2-7 TRBV12-3/TRBV12-4 TRBD1 ASSNDRGSYEQY
TRBJ1-2 TRBV6-5 - ASSSTPTGGGYT
TRBJ1-6 TRBV2 - ASSPIPYNSPLH
TRBJ1-5 TRBV12-3/TRBV12-4 - ASSFRQSSNQPQH